Described below is a single TCR beta chain sequence and its context. Sequencing used immunoSEQ multiplex PCR; TCRdb keeps in-frame clones, though not all of them. The sample comprises about 160,000 clones, approximately 94% of which are singletons, and approximately 14% rests with the top ten. The source of the sample is a study of control samples from healthy donors and cancer patients. Per germline, CDR1 ENHRY and CDR2 SYGVKD. Between the trimmed V and J ends, which lost 7 bases and 0 bases, there was a span of 4 bases. CDR3 size: 13 residues. The rearrangement joins TRBV10-3 to TRBJ2-6; D remains ambiguous. The sequenced sample consisted of PBMCs. This TCR was recovered from a man between 60 and 75 years old with colorectal cancer. CDR3 sequence (DNA): TGTGCCATCACTGACTCTGGGGCCAACGTCCTGACTTTC. Translation: CAITDSGANVLTF.